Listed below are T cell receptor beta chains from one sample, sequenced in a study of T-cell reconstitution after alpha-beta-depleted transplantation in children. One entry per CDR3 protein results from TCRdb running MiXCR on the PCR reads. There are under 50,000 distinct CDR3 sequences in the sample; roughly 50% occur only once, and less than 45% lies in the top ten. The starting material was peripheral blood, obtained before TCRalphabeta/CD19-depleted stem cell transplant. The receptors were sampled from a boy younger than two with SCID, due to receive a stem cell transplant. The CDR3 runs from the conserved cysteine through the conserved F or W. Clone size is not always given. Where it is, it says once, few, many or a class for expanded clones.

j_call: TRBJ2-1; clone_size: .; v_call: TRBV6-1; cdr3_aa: CASRLENEQFF
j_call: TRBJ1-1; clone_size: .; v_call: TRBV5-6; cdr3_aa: CASSWDRGWSEAFF
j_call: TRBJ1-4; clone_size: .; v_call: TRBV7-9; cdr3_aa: CASSFGVTNEKLFF
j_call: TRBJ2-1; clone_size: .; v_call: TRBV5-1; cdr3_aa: CASSLAQRDNEQFF
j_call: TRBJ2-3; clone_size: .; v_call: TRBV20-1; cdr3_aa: CSALLAGGPPDTQYF
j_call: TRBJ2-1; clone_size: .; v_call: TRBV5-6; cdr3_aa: CASSQTSEQFF
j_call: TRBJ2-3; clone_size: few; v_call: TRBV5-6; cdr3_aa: CASSWTSGGSSTDTQYF
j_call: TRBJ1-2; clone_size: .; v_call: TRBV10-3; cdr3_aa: CAIQGANGYTF
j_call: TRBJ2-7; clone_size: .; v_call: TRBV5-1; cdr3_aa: CASSQGASHEQYF
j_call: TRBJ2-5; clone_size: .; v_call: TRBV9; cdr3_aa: CASSPQLAEETQYF
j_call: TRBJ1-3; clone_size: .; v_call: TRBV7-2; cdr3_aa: CASSSRQSSGNTIYF
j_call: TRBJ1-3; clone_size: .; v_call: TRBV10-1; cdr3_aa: CASSEDGVSGNTIYF
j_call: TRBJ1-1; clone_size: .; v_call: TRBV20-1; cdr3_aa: CSASGQGATEAFF
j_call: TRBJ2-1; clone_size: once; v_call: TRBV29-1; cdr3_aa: CSALRGLAADNEQFF
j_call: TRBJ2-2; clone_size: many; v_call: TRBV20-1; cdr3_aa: CSARRAGGSGTGELFF
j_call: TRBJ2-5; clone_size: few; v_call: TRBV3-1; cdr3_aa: CASSQSTLYQETQYF
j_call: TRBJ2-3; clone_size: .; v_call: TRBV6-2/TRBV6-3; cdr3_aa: CASSAWDSRTDTQYF
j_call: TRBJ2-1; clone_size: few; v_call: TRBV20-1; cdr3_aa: CSAREGTTGEQFF
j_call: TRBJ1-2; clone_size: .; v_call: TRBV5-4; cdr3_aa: CASSPRPGQGTHGYTF
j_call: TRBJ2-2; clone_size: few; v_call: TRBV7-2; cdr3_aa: CASSLRDTNTGELFF
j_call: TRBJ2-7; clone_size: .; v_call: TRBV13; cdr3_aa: CASSLGVGYEQYF
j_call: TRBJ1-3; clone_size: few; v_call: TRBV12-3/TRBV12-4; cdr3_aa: CASSFAFGNTIYF
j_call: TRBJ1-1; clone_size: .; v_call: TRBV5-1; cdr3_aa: CASSLDRGNTEAFF
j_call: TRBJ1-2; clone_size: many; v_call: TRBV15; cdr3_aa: CATSAPGTRNYGYTF
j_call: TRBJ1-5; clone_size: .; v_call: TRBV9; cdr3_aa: CASSVAPYQPQHF
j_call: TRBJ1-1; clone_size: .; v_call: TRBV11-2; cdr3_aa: CASSLRDNTEAFF
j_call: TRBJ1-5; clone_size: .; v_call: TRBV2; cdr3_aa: CASSGVENSNQPQHF
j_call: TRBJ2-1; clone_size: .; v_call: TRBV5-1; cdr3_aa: CASSFDPLYNEQFF
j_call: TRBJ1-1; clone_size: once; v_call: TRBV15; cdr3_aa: CATSRVTRYEAFF
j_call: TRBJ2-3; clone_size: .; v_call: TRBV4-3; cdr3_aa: CASSQEQSTDTQYF
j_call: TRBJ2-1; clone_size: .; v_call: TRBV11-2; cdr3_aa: CASRLTGGYEQFF
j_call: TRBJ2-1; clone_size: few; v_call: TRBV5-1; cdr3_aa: CASRVANEQFF
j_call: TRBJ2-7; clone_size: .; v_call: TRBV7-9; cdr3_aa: CASRDRNNEQYF
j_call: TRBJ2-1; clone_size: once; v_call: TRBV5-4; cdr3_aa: CASIQNQGDEQFF
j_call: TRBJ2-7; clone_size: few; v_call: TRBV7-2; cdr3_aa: CASSLASPGSTRAYEQYF
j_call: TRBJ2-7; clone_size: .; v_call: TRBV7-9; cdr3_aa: CASSRTYNAGEQYF
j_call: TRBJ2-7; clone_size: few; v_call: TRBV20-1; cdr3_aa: CSARDPGTKNYEQYF
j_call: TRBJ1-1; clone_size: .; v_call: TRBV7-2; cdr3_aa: CASSLGQSNTEAFF
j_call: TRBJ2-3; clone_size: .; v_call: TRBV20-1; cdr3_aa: CSAPPRAAGGVTDTQYF
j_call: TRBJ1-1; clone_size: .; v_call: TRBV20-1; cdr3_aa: CSANRGHTEAFF
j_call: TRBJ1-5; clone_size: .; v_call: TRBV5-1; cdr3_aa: CASSLNEGQPQHF
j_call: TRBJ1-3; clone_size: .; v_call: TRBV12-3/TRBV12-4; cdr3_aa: CASSPTMDF
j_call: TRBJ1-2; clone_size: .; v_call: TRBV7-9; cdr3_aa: CASSPRRQPNYGHTF
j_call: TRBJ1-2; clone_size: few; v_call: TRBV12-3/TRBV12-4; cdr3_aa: CASTWGRTGKGYTF
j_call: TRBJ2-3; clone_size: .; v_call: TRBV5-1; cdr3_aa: CASRRGTATDTQYF
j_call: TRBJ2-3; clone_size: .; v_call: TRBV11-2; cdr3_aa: CASSPTGYTDTQYF
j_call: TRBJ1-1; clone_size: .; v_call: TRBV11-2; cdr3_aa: CASSLGGWASNTEAFF
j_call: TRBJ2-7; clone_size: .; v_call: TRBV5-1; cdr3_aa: CASRQGPYEQYF
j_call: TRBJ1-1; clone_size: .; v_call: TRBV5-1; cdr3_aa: CASSLLDGDTEAFF